These 2 T cell receptor beta chains originate from one sample sequenced in a study of T cells in Graves' hyperthyroidism and ophthalmopathy. Amplification targeted TCR beta CDR3 regions from RNA transcripts. The TCR CDR3 first-round RT-PCR relied on the HTBI primer set. One entry per CDR3 protein results from TCRdb running MiXCR on the multiplex PCR reads. The repertoire holds roughly 500,000 distinct CDR3 sequences, roughly 46% seen once, with around 19% in the top ten. The sequenced material came from peripheral blood or thyroid tissue (not recorded which). The receptors here all came from an adult woman with Graves' disease, either hyperthyroidism or ophthalmopathy (not recorded which).

The chain combines TRBV2 with TRBJ2-5; D is ambiguous. The ends were cut back, 7 bases at V and 5 bases at J, with 11 bases in the middle. The CDR3 extends over 12 amino acids. Germline V gives CDR1 SNHLY, CDR2 FYNNEI. The CDR3 DNA follows: TGTGCCAGCACCGACCCCAAGGAGACCCAGTACTTC. Protein product: CASTDPKETQYF.

This clonotype has ten or more counts. The CDR3, as DNA: TGTGCCAGCAGCCGTCCCAACAGGGGTTTGGGGAACACTGAAGCTTTCTTT. It encodes CASSRPNRGLGNTEAFF. The chain links TRBV6-4 to TRBJ1-1; TRBD1 matches at 7 bases. The CDR3 covers 17 residues. Trimming removed 6 bases from V and 1 base from J; junction bases left unmatched: 14. Looked up from germline, CDR1 is MRHNA and CDR2 is SNTAGT.